The 5 T cell receptor beta chains given below trace back to one sample, sequenced in a study of response to subunit inactivated influenza vaccine. TCRdb recomputed calls from the RT-PCR reads with MiXCR, one row per CDR3 protein. The table shows some 540,000 distinct CDR3 sequences, with approximately 24% occurring only once. A further study also used this sample, focusing on T cells expressing NK-cell markers. According to that study: Generation of TCR beta cDNA was performed by 5'RACE template switching incorporating UMIs.

The sequenced sample was CD4+ T cells sorted from PBMCs, obtained roughly 12 days after vaccination. Receptors were obtained from a man aged 45-65 years who received an inactivated influenza vaccine.

In the case of this clonotype: Just one base apart from a much larger clone, this may be a read error. The chain joins TRBV11-2 to TRBJ2-5; TRBD2 aligns across 11 bases. CDR3 length: 16 residues. Germline assignment: CDR1 SGHAT and CDR2 FQNNGV. The V and J ends lost 1 base and 4 bases, in that order; junction bases with no gene match: 5. CDR3 region: CASSLVLAGVAETQYF. The DNA of the CDR3 is TGTGCCAGCAGCTTAGTACTAGCGGGAGTCGCAGAGACCCAGTACTTC.

CDR3 in amino acids: CASSSAKAGELFF. The CDR3 bases are TGTGCCAGCAGCTCTGCTAAGGCCGGGGAGCTGTTTTTT. The chain links TRBV7-2 to TRBJ2-2; D is uncertain. Trimming stripped 4 bases from V and 6 bases from J, with 9 bases between. CDR1 and CDR2 from the germline V gene are SGHTA and FQGNSA. This CDR3 has 13 amino acids.

This chain connects TRBV6-2 or TRBV6-3 to TRBJ1-2; D not certain. Germline assignment: CDR1 MNHEY and CDR2 SVGEGT. V was pared by 2 bases and J by 6 bases, with 22 bases between. The CDR3 consists of 17 residues. CDR3 sequence (DNA): TGTGCCAGCAGTTACCCTTCTGGGTCGGTGGCCCGGCATGGCTACACCTTC. It yields the protein CASSYPSGSVARHGYTF.

This clonotype showed up just a few times. The chain couples TRBV15 to TRBJ2-5, with TRBD2 as a possible D gene (6 bases). This CDR3 spans 16 amino acids. Trimming left V 0 bases short and J 3 bases short, with 14 bases between. Germline-derived CDR1 and CDR2 are LNHNV and YYDKDF (reference sequence). DNA for the CDR3: TGTGCCACCAGCAGAGATCCGTACGGGAGTAAAGAGACCCAGTACTTC. Its translation is CATSRDPYGSKETQYF.

The chain recombines TRBV20-1 with TRBJ2-3; 7 bases align to TRBD2. This CDR3 spans 14 amino acids. The V gene's germline CDR1 is DFQATT and CDR2 SNEGSKA (reference sequence). The ends lost 7 bases at V and 4 bases at J; junction bases unmatched: 11. In DNA form, the CDR3 reads TGCAGTGTTATGGGATCGGGGGGTCCAGATACGCAGTATTTT. Amino acid sequence: CSVMGSGGPDTQYF.